This T cell receptor beta chain was identified in a study of CD8 T cells in ankylosing spondylitis. Worth noting for this clonotype: Its antigen is currently unknown.

The CDR3 is made up of 16 amino acids. V shed 6 bases and J shed 0 bases, with 15 bases lying between them. Findings and limits, study-wide: Reportedly, disease-linked clones are significantly enriched in ankylosing spondylitis patients' matched synovial fluid. Before this, some motif variants had been reported in reactive arthritis synovial fluid and blood. Characteristic of ankylosing spondylitis blood, it appeared, was a TCR beta motif comprising several highly homologous variants.

TCR beta libraries were made by quantitative 5'-RACE with molecular barcodes. TCRdb re-analysed the 5' RACE reads in MiXCR, keeping a single row per CDR3 protein. The repertoire has roughly 220,000 distinct CDR3 sequences, more than 9% of them found once; the top ten carry roughly a fifth. The sample was blood, either unsorted or a sorted T cell fraction (not recorded which). The clonotype originates from a male donor with ankylosing spondylitis or in good health (not recorded which). The chain is built from TRBV12-3 or TRBV12-4 and TRBJ2-1; TRBD1 or TRBD2 may be the D gene (5 bases each). In nucleotides, the CDR3 is TGTGCCAGCAGCCTAGGGACCGTTAGCTCCTACAATGAGCAGTTCTTC. Translating it yields CASSLGTVSSYNEQFF.